These T cell receptor beta chains were read from a single sample in a study of T cell responses to AZD1222 COVID-19 vaccine. Here immunoSEQ multiplex PCR was the method, and the copy in TCRdb shows in-frame clones only, minus some. This table holds tens of thousands of clones, over 75% found once. The sequencing used peripheral blood, collected 28 days after the second AZD1222 dose. The receptors originated from an adult who received the AZD1222 COVID-19 vaccine. Each CDR3 is given with its conserved first and last residue. A D gene is named only where the DNA matches it firmly.

CASSPIGDRADGGAFF,TRBD1,TRBV7-9,TRBJ1-1
CASSTDRNNEQFF,.,TRBV2,TRBJ2-1
CASSSGDSGNTIYF,.,TRBV28,TRBJ1-3
CASSYIDSPYEQYF,.,TRBV11-2,TRBJ2-7
CASSHPTKEPYEQYF,.,TRBV4-2,TRBJ2-7
CASSYLAGRNSPLHF,.,TRBV6-5,TRBJ1-6
CASSTLRQGGETQYF,.,TRBV7-8,TRBJ2-5
CASSDRASNTEAFF,.,TRBV2,TRBJ1-1
CASSGQGAFF,.,TRBV11-2,TRBJ1-1
CASSIRENQPQHF,.,TRBV19,TRBJ1-5
CASKRDPGANVLTF,.,TRBV27,TRBJ2-6
CASSQVLAGASYNEQFF,.,TRBV3-1/TRBV3-2,TRBJ2-1
CAWSSRTLRRNTIYF,.,TRBV30,TRBJ1-3
CSVGGAGGTNYGYTF,.,TRBV29-1,TRBJ1-2
CASSRPGTFMKGYTF,.,TRBV3-1/TRBV3-2,TRBJ1-2
CASSVAPLSNTEAFF,.,TRBV9,TRBJ1-1
CASSHGGPYNEQFF,.,TRBV28,TRBJ2-1
CASSSSGGNQPQHF,.,TRBV6-5,TRBJ1-5
CATPGRTGYTDTQYF,.,TRBV24-1,TRBJ2-3
CAWSPWTGNTGELFF,TRBD1,TRBV30,TRBJ2-2
CASSLGDWTRTNYGYTF,.,TRBV5-5,TRBJ1-2
CASSKPGYNEQFF,.,TRBV10-2,TRBJ2-1
CASSQDRASVEDTQYF,.,TRBV3-1/TRBV3-2,TRBJ2-3
CASVDFSYEQYF,.,TRBV4-1,TRBJ2-7
CASSHELRDRVLDTEAFF,TRBD1,TRBV3-1/TRBV3-2,TRBJ1-1
CASSEGANEKLFF,TRBD1,TRBV7-8,TRBJ1-4
CASRTLGGKGSNEQFF,.,TRBV3-1/TRBV3-2,TRBJ2-1
CSVEDGGRVDYGYTF,.,TRBV29-1,TRBJ1-2
CASRLAWASGVFVYEQYF,TRBD2,TRBV7-3,TRBJ2-7
CASSALSGATGELFF,.,TRBV11-2,TRBJ2-2
CASNLGGVNTEAFF,.,TRBV28,TRBJ1-1
CASRWGQGKNTGELFF,TRBD1,TRBV5-1,TRBJ2-2
CALRGTGVIGYTF,.,TRBV10-3,TRBJ1-2
CASSPGTSTYTQYF,.,TRBV7-8,TRBJ2-3
CASSQEGVSEAFF,.,TRBV4-1,TRBJ1-1
CASRVTRGIQETQYF,TRBD2,TRBV2,TRBJ2-5
CASSLYETENTGELFF,.,TRBV27,TRBJ2-2
CAMGQGYNEQFF,TRBD1,TRBV10-3,TRBJ2-1
CAWSPGLGAYEQYF,.,TRBV30,TRBJ2-7
CSGGGQETQYF,TRBD2,TRBV20-1,TRBJ2-5
CASRDGGTDTQYF,.,TRBV28,TRBJ2-3
CASSPPPSSGGRETQYF,TRBD2,TRBV18,TRBJ2-5
CAGEAAVGEQYF,.,TRBV6-5,TRBJ2-7
CASSLRAGGPRTGELFF,TRBD2,TRBV7-2,TRBJ2-2
CASSISGTQPQHF,.,TRBV19,TRBJ1-5